These T cell receptor beta chains were read from a single sample in a study of shared clonotypes between healthy human individuals. Repertoires were generated with immunoSEQ multiplex PCR, while TCRdb's copy carries only in-frame clones and drops some. The table records roughly 2 million clones, approximately 94% of them present only once. Sequences were obtained from naive CD8+ T cells sorted from blood. These receptors all stem from a man aged 18 to 29 in good health. Each CDR3 is given with its conserved first and last residue. The D gene is left open where the match is weak. Expanded clones are given a class, and other clones once, few, many or no size at all.

>-|TRBV13|-|TRBJ2-7
TGTGCCAGCAGCGACGTCGGGGGCGAGCAGTACTTC
CASSDVGGEQYF
>TRBD1|TRBV9|-|TRBJ1-1
TGTGCCAGCAGCGTAGTAGTGGGGACAGGAGACACTGAAGCTTTCTTT
CASSVVVGTGDTEAFF
>-|TRBV7-9|-|TRBJ2-5
TGTGCCAGCAGCTTAGAACTAGTAGAAGAGACCCAGTACTTC
CASSLELVEETQYF
>-|TRBV5-4|-|TRBJ1-1
TGTGCCAGCAGCCCCGTCGATGACACTGAAGCTTTCTTT
CASSPVDDTEAFF
>-|TRBV9|-|TRBJ1-2
TGTGCCAGCAGCGTGACAAATTTCTATGGCTACACCTTC
CASSVTNFYGYTF
>-|TRBV5-6|-|TRBJ1-2
TGTGCCAGCAGCCTCCAAGATTGGGGGCCGCGAGGCTATGGCTACACCTTC
CASSLQDWGPRGYGYTF
>TRBD2|TRBV27|-|TRBJ2-5
TGTGCCAGCAGTTCGATAGGGACTAGCGGGGGGGCGTGGGAGACCCAGTACTTC
CASSSIGTSGGAWETQYF
>-|TRBV4-1|-|TRBJ2-7
TGCGCCAGCAGCCACGAGGGGGGTGCCTACGAGCAGTACTTC
CASSHEGGAYEQYF
>TRBD1|TRBV7-9|-|TRBJ1-2
TGTGCCAGCAGCTTGATTAGTCAGGGGGAAGGCTACACCTTC
CASSLISQGEGYTF
>-|TRBV5-6|once|TRBJ1-1
TGTGCCAGCAGCTTGGGAGGACTTGAAGCTTTCTTT
CASSLGGLEAFF
>-|TRBV19|-|TRBJ1-1
TGTGCCAGTAGTAAGACCGGTATGAACACTGAAGCTTTCTTT
CASSKTGMNTEAFF
>-|TRBV6-5|-|TRBJ1-1
TGTGCCAGCGGACATACAAGTTTGAACACTGAAGCTTTCTTT
CASGHTSLNTEAFF
>TRBD2|TRBV27|-|TRBJ2-2
TGTGCCAGCGGTTTTCTACTACGGGAGGGCAATGGCGGGGAGCTGTTTTTT
CASGFLLREGNGGELFF
>TRBD2|TRBV4-3|-|TRBJ2-3
TGCGCCAGCAGCCAATTCCCGGGGGGACTAGCGGATACTAGCACAGATACGCAGTATTTT
CASSQFPGGLADTSTDTQYF
>-|TRBV5-4|-|TRBJ2-1
TGTGCCAGCAGGGGGGCGGTTAACAATGAGCAGTTCTTC
CASRGAVNNEQFF
>TRBD2|TRBV30|once|TRBJ2-4
TGTGCCTGGAACCAACTAGCGGGGGAGGAAAACATTCAGTACTTC
CAWNQLAGEENIQYF
>-|TRBV5-1|-|TRBJ1-2
TGCGCCAGCAGCTTGCGTGGCCGAGGCTACACCTTC
CASSLRGRGYTF
>-|TRBV10-1|-|TRBJ2-5
TGCGCCAGCAGTGAAGCCGGGACCCAAGAGACCCAGTACTTC
CASSEAGTQETQYF
>-|TRBV7-8|-|TRBJ2-7
TGTGCCAGCAGCCCCGATAACTCCTACGAGCAGTACTTC
CASSPDNSYEQYF
>-|TRBV29-1|once|TRBJ2-3
TGCAGCGTTGAAGATCGGGCGATAAGCACAGATACGCAGTATTTT
CSVEDRAISTDTQYF
>TRBD1|TRBV30|-|TRBJ2-7
TGTGCCTGGTCCCGGGACAGGGTTGACGAGCAGTACTTC
CAWSRDRVDEQYF
>-|TRBV5-4|-|TRBJ1-2
TGTGCCAGCAGCTTCCAGGGTTCCTATGGCTACACCTTC
CASSFQGSYGYTF
>-|TRBV27|-|TRBJ1-2
TGTGCCAGCAGTTTAGGACCAGGGGCTGTGGGGGACTATGGCTACACCTTC
CASSLGPGAVGDYGYTF
>-|TRBV5-1|-|TRBJ1-1
TGCGCCAGCAGCTTGGAGGGAGAAGCTTTCTTT
CASSLEGEAFF
>-|TRBV19|-|TRBJ2-5
TGTGCCAGTGGTTACGGGACCCAAGAGACCCAGTACTTC
CASGYGTQETQYF
>TRBD1|TRBV27|-|TRBJ2-7
TGTGCCAGCAGTGGGTCCGGACAGGGGGACTCCTACGAGCAGTACTTC
CASSGSGQGDSYEQYF
>-|TRBV9|once|TRBJ2-1
TGTGCCAGCAGCGTAGCGAGGCGGGCCGCCTACAATGAGCAGTTCTTC
CASSVARRAAYNEQFF
>-|TRBV5-6|-|TRBJ2-5
TGTGCCAGCAGCTTGTCTGGGACCCCCTGGACCCAGTACTTC
CASSLSGTPWTQYF
>-|TRBV30|-|TRBJ2-1
TGTGCCGGGGTTCGTTTGGTGGAGTACAATGAGCAGTTCTTC
CAGVRLVEYNEQFF
>-|TRBV9|-|TRBJ2-1
TGTGCCAGCAGCTCCAGGAATAGTCACAATGAGCAGTTCTTC
CASSSRNSHNEQFF
>TRBD1|TRBV28|-|TRBJ1-2
TGTGCCAGCAGCCCAGGGGGAGGCTACACCTTC
CASSPGGGYTF
>-|TRBV9|-|TRBJ2-7
TGTGCCAGCAGCGTTCAACAGGGACCGACCCTCGAGCAGTACTTC
CASSVQQGPTLEQYF
>TRBD2|TRBV10-3|-|TRBJ2-1
TGTGCCATCAGTGTTCGCGGGAGTGACTACAATGAGCAGTTCTTC
CAISVRGSDYNEQFF
>-|TRBV30|-|TRBJ2-7
TGTGCCTGGAGCTTAACAGGGAGCTCCTACGAGCAGTACTTC
CAWSLTGSSYEQYF
>TRBD1|TRBV4-1|few|TRBJ1-4
TGCGCCAGCAGCCAATTAGGACAGGTTGAAAAACTGTTTTTT
CASSQLGQVEKLFF
>-|TRBV6-1|few|TRBJ2-2
TGTGCCAGCAGTGAAACGATGGCCGGGGAGCTGTTTTTT
CASSETMAGELFF
>-|TRBV13|-|TRBJ1-4
TGTGCCAGCGGGCAGGGTCATGAAAAACTGTTTTTT
CASGQGHEKLFF
>TRBD2|TRBV5-4|few|TRBJ2-6
TGTGCCAGCAGCTGGGGGGGCTCTGGGGCCAACGTCCTGACTTTC
CASSWGGSGANVLTF
>-|TRBV27|-|TRBJ1-2
TGTGCCAGCAGTTCGACAGGACTCTATGGCTACACCTTC
CASSSTGLYGYTF
>TRBD1|TRBV19|-|TRBJ2-7
TGTGCCACCAAAAGGGACAGGGACTCCTACGAGCAGTACTTC
CATKRDRDSYEQYF
>-|TRBV7-9|-|TRBJ2-2
TGTGCCAGCAGCTTTCTTAGGTCCCCCTATGACACCGGGGAGCTGTTTTTT
CASSFLRSPYDTGELFF
>-|TRBV7-9|once|TRBJ2-2
TGTGCCAGCAGCTCGCCCTGGGGGCACGGGGAGCTGTTTTTT
CASSSPWGHGELFF
>-|TRBV13|once|TRBJ1-1
TGTGCCAGCAGCTCCCGGCAGGAGGGCACTGAAGCTTTCTTT
CASSSRQEGTEAFF